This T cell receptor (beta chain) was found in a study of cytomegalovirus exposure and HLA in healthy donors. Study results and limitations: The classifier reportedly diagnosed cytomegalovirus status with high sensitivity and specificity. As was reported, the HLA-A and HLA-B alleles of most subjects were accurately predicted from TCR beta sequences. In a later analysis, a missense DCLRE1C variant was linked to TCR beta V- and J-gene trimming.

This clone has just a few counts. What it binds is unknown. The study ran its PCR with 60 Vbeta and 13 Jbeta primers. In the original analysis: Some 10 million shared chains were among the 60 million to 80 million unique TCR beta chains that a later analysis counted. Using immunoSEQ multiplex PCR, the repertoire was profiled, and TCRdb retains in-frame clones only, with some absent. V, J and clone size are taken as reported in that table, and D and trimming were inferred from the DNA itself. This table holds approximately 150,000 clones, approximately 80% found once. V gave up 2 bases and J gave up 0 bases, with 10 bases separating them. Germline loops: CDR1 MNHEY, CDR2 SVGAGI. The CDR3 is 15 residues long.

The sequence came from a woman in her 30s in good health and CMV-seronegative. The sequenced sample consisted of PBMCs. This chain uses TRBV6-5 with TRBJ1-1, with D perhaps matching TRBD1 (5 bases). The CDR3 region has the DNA TGTGCCAGCAGTTACGATCCAGGGCTGAACACTGAAGCTTTCTTT. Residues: CASSYDPGLNTEAFF.